These 9 T cell receptor beta chains originate from one sample sequenced in a study of blood T cell repertoires in COVID-19. Generated by immunoSEQ multiplex PCR, the TCRdb table keeps only in-frame clones and is missing some. The table lists approximately 160,000 clones, about 92% of them singletons. Sequenced input: peripheral blood. Source of these receptors: a man aged 55 to 70 with active or convalescent COVID-19.

V gene TRBV29-1 combines with J gene TRBJ2-7; D possibly corresponds to TRBD1 (6 bases). The ends were cut back, 4 bases at V and 1 base at J, with 14 bases in the middle. Looked up from germline, CDR1 is SQVTM and CDR2 is ANQGSEA. The CDR3 length is 14 residues. The CDR3 is CSVGSGGPSYEQYF. CDR3 nucleotide sequence: TGCAGCGTTGGTTCTGGGGGCCCGTCCTACGAGCAGTACTTC.

The chain has TRBV3-1 (or the pseudogene TRBV3-2) and TRBJ1-5; D uncertain. The V end lost 0 bases, the J end lost 6 bases, and 9 bases lay between the germline ends. Germline loops: CDR1 LGHDT, CDR2 YNNKEL (reference sequence). The CDR3 is made up of 14 amino acids. The CDR3 sequence is CASSQEGGSQPQHF. The DNA for the CDR3 is TGTGCCAGCAGCCAAGAGGGAGGGAGTCAGCCCCAGCATTTT.

This clone came up once. V is TRBV28 and J is TRBJ1-3, with 8 bases identical to TRBD1. Looked up from germline, CDR1 is MDHEN and CDR2 is SYDVKM. Germline trimming cut 5 bases from V and 1 base from J; bases unmatched to any gene: 4. The CDR3 contains 15 residues. The CDR3 bases are TGTGCCAGCAGTCTCCAGGGGGCTTCTGGAAACACCATATATTTT. Translating gives CASSLQGASGNTIYF.

This clone was counted once. V gene TRBV5-5 combines with J gene TRBJ2-1; 8 bases fit TRBD1. The V gene end was trimmed by 2 bases and the J gene end by 4 bases; junction bases not matched to a gene: 5. Germline-derived CDR1 and CDR2 are SGHKS and YYEKEE (reference sequence). CDR3 length: 15 amino acids. CDR3 in amino acids: CASSLTGGRYNEQFF. DNA for the CDR3: TGTGCCAGCAGCTTAACAGGGGGAAGGTACAATGAGCAGTTCTTC.

The rearrangement joins TRBV7-9 to TRBJ1-2; the D gene is possibly TRBD1 (6 bases). Trimming shortened V by 4 bases and J by 6 bases, and 12 bases separated the two germline ends. The CDR3 extends over 13 amino acids. Per the germline V gene, CDR1 is SEHNR and CDR2 is FQNEAQ (reference sequence). The CDR3 region has the DNA TGTGCCAGCAGCTCGACTCGGACAGATGGCTACACCTTC. Translation: CASSSTRTDGYTF.

The V and J genes are TRBV28 and TRBJ1-1; 9 bases map to TRBD1. Trimming cost V 6 bases and J 3 bases; bases outside gene matches: 5. There are 14 residues in the CDR3. Germline V gives CDR1 MDHEN, CDR2 SYDVKM. The CDR3 DNA reads TGTGCCAGCAGCACAGGGGGCATGGACACTGAAGCTTTCTTT. Amino acids: CASSTGGMDTEAFF. Together with reference TRBV28 and TRBJ1-1, the CDR3 gives the full variable domain: DVKVTQSSRYLVKRTGEKVFLECVQDMDHENMFWYRQDPGLGLRLIYFSYDVKMKEKGDIPEGYSVSREKKERFSLILESASTNQTSMYLCASSTGGMDTEAFFGQGTRLTVV.

The rearrangement links TRBV11-2 to TRBJ2-7; a possible D gene is TRBD1 (6 bases). Trimming shortened V by 0 bases and J by 1 base, and 10 bases separated the two germline ends. This CDR3 has 15 residues. Germline V gene sequence: CDR1 SGHAT, CDR2 FQNNGV. The CDR3 spells CASSLETGLSYEQYF. For the CDR3, the DNA is TGTGCCAGCAGCTTAGAGACAGGCTTATCCTACGAGCAGTACTTC.

This chain joins TRBV18 and TRBJ2-7, with 9 bases identical to TRBD2. V was pared by 0 bases and J by 2 bases, with 8 bases of the junction left unmatched. CDR1 KGHSH and CDR2 LQKENI come from the germline V gene. This CDR3 is built from 17 residues. The CDR3 DNA reads as TGTGCCAGCTCACCACCGGTTCCCAGCGGGGGGACCTACGAGCAGTACTTC. Its translation is CASSPPVPSGGTYEQYF.

The chain has TRBV4-1 and TRBJ1-5; D remains unclear. Germline V gene lookup returns CDR1 MGHRA and CDR2 YSYEKL. V was pared by 1 base and J by 6 bases, with 7 bases between. The CDR3 spans 13 residues. The CDR3 loop reads CASSQVLFQPQHF. As DNA, the CDR3 is TGCGCCAGCAGCCAAGTTCTGTTTCAGCCCCAGCATTTT.